This T cell receptor beta chain was sequenced in a study of T-cell memory formation after mild COVID-19 (dated by TCRdb to about 2021). Describing the broader study: Most TCR sequence clusters were specific to one of the two donors. Two young, previously healthy adult volunteers made up the cohort, one male and one female. In two donors, T-cell clones that expanded and contracted after mild COVID-19 were followed by sequencing TCRalpha and TCRbeta repertoires longitudinally.

TCRdb names Illumina NovaSeq 6000 as the instrument used. TCRalpha and TCRbeta cDNA libraries were built by 5'RACE with constant-segment primers, adding sample barcodes and unique molecular identifiers. RNA was extracted from every sample with Trizol reagent. Libraries were amplified in two PCR steps, with a second sample barcode and Illumina TruSeq adapters added in the second step. Sequencing of the libraries was done on an Illumina NovaSeq, producing 2 x 150 bp paired-end reads. The paper's processing steps were these. Reads were demultiplexed and collapsed into UMI-guided consensus sequences with migec v1.2.7. Using mixcr v2.1.11, UMI consensuses were aligned to TRA and TRB V and J templates and then assembled into clonotypes. A clonotype was counted as expanded or contracted only if both edgeR and NoisET called the change significant, with noise models trained on biological replicates. For edgeR calls, a false discovery rate-adjusted p below 0.01 and a log2 fold-change threshold of 1 were applied. PCA with hierarchical clustering of max-normalized trajectories of the 1000 most abundant clonotypes was used as exploratory dynamics analysis. Separately sequenced CD4+ and CD8+ repertoires were used to assign the CD4 or CD8 phenotype of responding clones. TCRdb itself trimmed the public reads at Q25 with fastp, ran MiXCR and retained productive beta chains. Every entry covers one CDR3 protein and lists the most common genes and DNA from its rows. These V and J calls originate from TCRdb's pipeline instead of the authors' own analysis. The sample table contains 200,000 to 250,000 distinct CDR3 sequences; only one count was recorded for 9% to 10% of them. The ten top clones hold roughly 4% of the sample.

What the authors observed across the whole study: The detection of some responding clones in pre-infection memory suggests that pre-existing cross-reactive memory T cells joined the SARS-CoV-2 response. SARS-CoV-2 specificity of the second-wave clones peaking on day 37 was not confirmed. Clones that contracted from day 15 to 85 showed balanced CD4/CD8 phenotypes, whereas a second wave of clones that expanded from day 15 to 37 leaned towards CD4+. Contracting CD4+ clones were located mainly in the CM and EM memory subsets, whereas CD8+ clones were found to be enriched in EMRA. Only two mild cases were covered in the study, and larger cohorts including severe cases with pre-infection samples were considered necessary.

Measured from the cysteine to the phenylalanine, the CDR3 is 14 residues long. Only CDR3 DNA is held: 42 bases, read in frame from base 1. Relative to germline, V is missing 3 bases and J is missing 3 bases, with 2 bases of the junction outside any gene match. The germline V gene encodes CDR1 LNHNV and CDR2 YYDKDF (reference sequence). In the case of this clonotype: The antigen this receptor binds is unknown. The record has no base qualities; no much larger clone is one base away.

Ficoll-Paque density gradient centrifugation was used to isolate PBMCs. The sequenced sample was PBMCs or a T cell subset sorted from them (not recorded which). The clonotype comes from a man younger than 30 who had mild COVID-19 (a few samples of this study predate the infection). The sample titles of this study are shuffled in the database, so cell type and time point are left out; the donor was told from shared clones. This chain joins TRBV15 to TRBJ1-2; TRBD1 agrees with 9 junctional bases. The nucleotides are TGTGCCACCAGCAGGGACAGGGGACACTATGGCTACACCTTC. Its product reads: CATSRDRGHYGYTF.